The sequence of this TCR beta chain was determined in a study of OX40 agonist ivuxolimab in advanced cancers. The overall study: Intravenous ivuxolimab was administered to patients every 2 weeks at 0.01 to 10 mg/kg. Having had anti-PD-1, anti-PD-L1 or anti-CTLA-4 therapy before was allowed, and approximately 40% had some. Findings and caveats of the study: Averaged across samples, CD8+ T cells carried more expanded clones than CD4+ did. By week 6 at 0.1 to 3.0 mg/kg, blood CD4+ and CD8+ T cells had expanded clonally.

This clone is a singleton in its sample. As yet, its antigen is unknown. The data were produced by immunoSEQ multiplex PCR, yet TCRdb's version contains in-frame clones alone and is incomplete. The sample includes about 23,000 clones, about 85% of them seen just once. The TCR originated in an adult with an advanced solid tumor such as melanoma, head and neck, liver or kidney cancer. The specimen was CD4+ or CD8+ T cells sorted from blood, collected in a trial of the OX40 agonist ivuxolimab.

The DNA of the CDR3 is TGTGCCAGCAGGGAATACAGGGGGTTAGACACTGAAGCTTTCTTT. Amino acids: CASREYRGLDTEAFF. The J gene is TRBJ1-1, the V gene TRBV6-4; 8 nucleotides align to TRBD1. Germline V gives CDR1 MRHNA, CDR2 SNTAGT. After removal of 6 bases from V and 3 bases from J, the junction contained 9 bases not matched to a gene. The CDR3 runs to 15 residues.